This T cell receptor (beta chain) was documented in a study of regulatory T cells in long-lasting Graves disease. Findings and limits, study-wide: Possibly, too few samples lowered accuracy.

iRepertoire HTBI primers and Arm-PCR of CDR3 regions built TCR beta libraries. TCRdb reanalysed the multiplex PCR reads using MiXCR and keeps one entry per CDR3 protein. The table shows roughly 410,000 distinct CDR3 sequences, with roughly 15% occurring only once. The CDR3 covers 18 residues. The V gene's germline CDR1 is DFQATT and CDR2 SNEGSKA (reference sequence). Remarks on this clonotype: The target antigen is unknown.

Time point of the sample: newly diagnosed GD, antithyroid drugs for less than 3 months. TCR sequences were obtained from RNA taken from PBMCs. In addition, the sample was reused for a study of T cells in Graves' hyperthyroidism and ophthalmopathy. From that report: Through a model of 13 V-J features, ophthalmopathy was separated from stable hyperthyroidism.

The source material was peripheral blood mononuclear cells (PBMCs), sampled at new diagnosis, from a patient treated with antithyroid drugs. The rearrangement uses TRBV20-1 and TRBJ2-3; D is possibly TRBD2 (5 bases). The DNA end lines up better with TRBJ2-5; the J call may be wrong. The source of this sequence is a woman in her forties with Graves disease. CDR3 sequence reads: CSARTLSPIARDLETQYF. The CDR3 bases are TGCAGTGCTAGAACGCTTTCCCCGATAGCGAGAGATTTGGAGACCCAGTACTTC.